A selection of T cell receptor beta chains follows, all from one sample in a study of spatial heterogeneity in lung cancer. Using its own MiXCR run on the 5' RACE reads, TCRdb lists one record per CDR3 protein. The profile shows around 110,000 distinct CDR3 sequences, 12% of them singletons. The sequenced sample was PBMCs, obtained at follow-up. The receptors stem from a male donor with early-stage non-small cell lung cancer. CDR3s include the opening cysteine and the closing phenylalanine or tryptophan. Fields, in order: J gene, clone size, CDR3 length, D gene, V gene, CDR3 DNA, CDR3 protein. A D gene is named only where the DNA matches it firmly. The size of a clone is reported for some rows only, either as once, few or many, or as a class for expanded clones.

j_call: TRBJ2-1
clone_size: many
cdr3_length: 12
d_call: .
v_call: TRBV7-9
cdr3_nt: TGTGCCAGCACCCGGTCAACCGGGGAGCAGTTCTTC
cdr3_aa: CASTRSTGEQFF

j_call: TRBJ1-6
clone_size: once
cdr3_length: 14
d_call: .
v_call: TRBV6-5
cdr3_nt: TGTGCCAGCAGGCAGTACAGGGATAATTCACCCCTCCACTTT
cdr3_aa: CASRQYRDNSPLHF

j_call: TRBJ1-4
clone_size: .
cdr3_length: 14
d_call: TRBD1
v_call: TRBV19
cdr3_nt: TGTGCCAGTAGGGGGGACAGGATAGATGAAAAACTGTTTTTT
cdr3_aa: CASRGDRIDEKLFF

j_call: TRBJ2-1
clone_size: .
cdr3_length: 17
d_call: TRBD2
v_call: TRBV7-6
cdr3_nt: TGTGCCAGCAGCGCCCGGACTAGCGGGCGTTCCTACAATGAGCAGTTCTTC
cdr3_aa: CASSARTSGRSYNEQFF

j_call: TRBJ2-1
clone_size: few
cdr3_length: 17
d_call: TRBD2
v_call: TRBV7-2
cdr3_nt: TGTGCCAGCAGCTCTATTTTAGCGGGGGCGGCCTACAATGAGCAGTTCTTC
cdr3_aa: CASSSILAGAAYNEQFF

j_call: TRBJ1-5
clone_size: .
cdr3_length: 14
d_call: .
v_call: TRBV10-3
cdr3_nt: TGTGCCATCAGGGGGGACACCAGCAATCAGCCCCAGCATTTT
cdr3_aa: CAIRGDTSNQPQHF

j_call: TRBJ2-6
clone_size: .
cdr3_length: 14
d_call: .
v_call: TRBV2
cdr3_nt: TGTGCCAGCAGTGAAATTGCTGGGGCCAACGTCCTGACTTTC
cdr3_aa: CASSEIAGANVLTF

j_call: TRBJ2-7
clone_size: many
cdr3_length: 11
d_call: .
v_call: TRBV29-1
cdr3_nt: TGCAGCGTTCAATATTCCTACGAGCAGTACTTC
cdr3_aa: CSVQYSYEQYF

j_call: TRBJ1-2
clone_size: .
cdr3_length: 16
d_call: .
v_call: TRBV24-1
cdr3_nt: TGTGCCACCAGTGATTCAGGCCGGAGGGCTGGGTATGGCTACACCTTC
cdr3_aa: CATSDSGRRAGYGYTF

j_call: TRBJ2-5
clone_size: few
cdr3_length: 13
d_call: TRBD1
v_call: TRBV24-1
cdr3_nt: TGTGCCACCAGCGATGACAGGGGTGAGACCCAGTACTTC
cdr3_aa: CATSDDRGETQYF

j_call: TRBJ2-5
clone_size: many
cdr3_length: 15
d_call: .
v_call: TRBV25-1
cdr3_nt: TGTGCCAGCAGTGACTCAAGGGCAGGGCGAGAGACCCAGTACTTC
cdr3_aa: CASSDSRAGRETQYF

j_call: TRBJ1-1
clone_size: few
cdr3_length: 15
d_call: TRBD1
v_call: TRBV7-6
cdr3_nt: TGTGCCAGCAGCTTAGGGCGACAGGGGAACACTGAAGCTTTCTTT
cdr3_aa: CASSLGRQGNTEAFF

j_call: TRBJ2-7
clone_size: many
cdr3_length: 13
d_call: .
v_call: TRBV27
cdr3_nt: TGTGCCAGCGCGCCAGCCGCGGGCTACGAGCAGTACTTC
cdr3_aa: CASAPAAGYEQYF

j_call: TRBJ1-3
clone_size: many
cdr3_length: 11
d_call: .
v_call: TRBV3-1
cdr3_nt: TGTGCCAGCAGCCCTGGAAACACCATATATTTT
cdr3_aa: CASSPGNTIYF

j_call: TRBJ2-7
clone_size: .
cdr3_length: 15
d_call: .
v_call: TRBV4-3
cdr3_nt: TGCGCCAGCAGCCAAGGACAGGTTGGGGCCTACGAGCAGTACTTC
cdr3_aa: CASSQGQVGAYEQYF

j_call: TRBJ1-6
clone_size: many
cdr3_length: 16
d_call: .
v_call: TRBV6-1
cdr3_nt: TGTGCCAGCAGTGAAGAAGGGGGGCATGCAACTTCACCCCTCCACTTT
cdr3_aa: CASSEEGGHATSPLHF

j_call: TRBJ1-4
clone_size: many
cdr3_length: 15
d_call: .
v_call: TRBV5-1
cdr3_nt: TGCGCCAGCAGCCCGAGGGCAGGGAGAAATGAAAAACTGTTTTTT
cdr3_aa: CASSPRAGRNEKLFF

j_call: TRBJ1-1
clone_size: few
cdr3_length: 14
d_call: .
v_call: TRBV5-1
cdr3_nt: TGCGCCAGCAGCTTGGCCGGGAACACCGGCCTAGCTTTCTTT
cdr3_aa: CASSLAGNTGLAFF

j_call: TRBJ2-5
clone_size: .
cdr3_length: 16
d_call: .
v_call: TRBV23-1
cdr3_nt: TGCGCCAGCAGTCATCCGAAACCCGCTCGTCAAGAGACCCAGTACTTC
cdr3_aa: CASSHPKPARQETQYF

j_call: TRBJ2-1
clone_size: many
cdr3_length: 13
d_call: .
v_call: TRBV12-3/TRBV12-4
cdr3_nt: TGTGCCAGCAGTCTCTCCGAGGCCTCTGGGCAGTTCTTC
cdr3_aa: CASSLSEASGQFF

j_call: TRBJ1-6
clone_size: many
cdr3_length: 13
d_call: .
v_call: TRBV2
cdr3_nt: TGTGCCAGCACCAGCTGGGGAGGGACGCCCCTCCACTTT
cdr3_aa: CASTSWGGTPLHF

j_call: TRBJ1-3
clone_size: .
cdr3_length: 15
d_call: .
v_call: TRBV15
cdr3_nt: TGTGCCACCAGCAGAGATGACCTCTCTGGAAACACCATATATTTT
cdr3_aa: CATSRDDLSGNTIYF

j_call: TRBJ1-2
clone_size: .
cdr3_length: 13
d_call: TRBD1
v_call: TRBV29-1
cdr3_nt: TGCAGCGTCCGGACAGGCGACAACTATGGCTACACCTTC
cdr3_aa: CSVRTGDNYGYTF

j_call: TRBJ2-7
clone_size: many
cdr3_length: 14
d_call: TRBD1
v_call: TRBV12-3/TRBV12-4
cdr3_nt: TGTGCCAGCAAGCAGGGGGCGAAAGCCTACGAGCAGTACTTC
cdr3_aa: CASKQGAKAYEQYF

j_call: TRBJ2-3
clone_size: many
cdr3_length: 14
d_call: TRBD1
v_call: TRBV20-1
cdr3_nt: TGCAGTGCTTACGACAGGGTGGCCCCAGATACGCAGTATTTT
cdr3_aa: CSAYDRVAPDTQYF

j_call: TRBJ2-7
clone_size: many
cdr3_length: 13
d_call: .
v_call: TRBV20-1
cdr3_nt: TGCAGTGCCTCGGCAGGGAGCTCCTACGAGCAGTACTTC
cdr3_aa: CSASAGSSYEQYF

j_call: TRBJ2-7
clone_size: .
cdr3_length: 16
d_call: .
v_call: TRBV10-3
cdr3_nt: TGTGCCATCAGTGAGTCAGGGGCTTCGGTTCCTGGCGAGCAGTACTTC
cdr3_aa: CAISESGASVPGEQYF

j_call: TRBJ1-5
clone_size: .
cdr3_length: 13
d_call: .
v_call: TRBV25-1
cdr3_nt: TGTGCCAGCAGAGGACCGAACAATCAGCCCCAGCATTTT
cdr3_aa: CASRGPNNQPQHF

j_call: TRBJ2-5
clone_size: .
cdr3_length: 15
d_call: .
v_call: TRBV5-1
cdr3_nt: TGCGCCAGCAGCTTGGCAGGCAGGGAGGTTGAGACCCAGTACTTC
cdr3_aa: CASSLAGREVETQYF

j_call: TRBJ2-7
clone_size: .
cdr3_length: 14
d_call: .
v_call: TRBV3-1
cdr3_nt: TGTGCCAGCAGCCAAGCTACTACTTCCTACGAGCAGTACTTC
cdr3_aa: CASSQATTSYEQYF

j_call: TRBJ2-2
clone_size: few
cdr3_length: 15
d_call: TRBD1
v_call: TRBV7-3
cdr3_nt: TGTGCCTCCCGAAGAGGGGGCGTCGACACCGGGGAGCTGTTTTTT
cdr3_aa: CASRRGGVDTGELFF

j_call: TRBJ2-3
clone_size: few
cdr3_length: 14
d_call: TRBD1
v_call: TRBV20-1
cdr3_nt: TGCAGTGCCCCCCGACAGGGAAGCACAGATACGCAGTATTTT
cdr3_aa: CSAPRQGSTDTQYF

j_call: TRBJ1-4
clone_size: many
cdr3_length: 11
d_call: .
v_call: TRBV7-2
cdr3_nt: TGTGCCAGCAGCTTTAATGAAAAACTGTTTTTT
cdr3_aa: CASSFNEKLFF

j_call: TRBJ2-3
clone_size: few
cdr3_length: 15
d_call: .
v_call: TRBV9
cdr3_nt: TGTGCCAGCAGCGTAGGCAGGGGTTCCACAGATACGCAGTATTTT
cdr3_aa: CASSVGRGSTDTQYF

j_call: TRBJ2-1
clone_size: .
cdr3_length: 13
d_call: .
v_call: TRBV11-2
cdr3_nt: TGTGCCAGCAGTGTTTCCTACGGGGGTGAGCAGTTCTTC
cdr3_aa: CASSVSYGGEQFF

j_call: TRBJ2-2
clone_size: many
cdr3_length: 15
d_call: TRBD2
v_call: TRBV9
cdr3_nt: TGTGCCAGCAGCGTAGAAGCGGGGCCGAGATGGGAGCTGTTTTTT
cdr3_aa: CASSVEAGPRWELFF

j_call: TRBJ2-3
clone_size: many
cdr3_length: 13
d_call: .
v_call: TRBV10-3
cdr3_nt: TGTGCCATCAGTGAGGGGGGGCCTTATACGCAGTATTTT
cdr3_aa: CAISEGGPYTQYF

j_call: TRBJ2-1
clone_size: many
cdr3_length: 14
d_call: .
v_call: TRBV7-8
cdr3_nt: TGTGCCAGCAGCCCCCAGGGTCGGCGGGATGAGCAGTTCTTC
cdr3_aa: CASSPQGRRDEQFF

j_call: TRBJ1-2
clone_size: many
cdr3_length: 16
d_call: .
v_call: TRBV28
cdr3_nt: TGTGCCAGCAGTTCCAAAGGGGACAAAGCTAACTATGGCTACACCTTC
cdr3_aa: CASSSKGDKANYGYTF

j_call: TRBJ2-7
clone_size: many
cdr3_length: 17
d_call: .
v_call: TRBV10-3
cdr3_nt: TGTGCCATCAGTGAGGGAGGGCAGGGGGGTCTTAAGGACGAGCAGTACTTC
cdr3_aa: CAISEGGQGGLKDEQYF

j_call: TRBJ2-3
clone_size: few
cdr3_length: 14
d_call: .
v_call: TRBV5-6
cdr3_nt: TGTGCCAGCAGCTGGGGGACGCGTACGGATACGCAGTATTTT
cdr3_aa: CASSWGTRTDTQYF

j_call: TRBJ2-7
clone_size: many
cdr3_length: 13
d_call: .
v_call: TRBV11-2
cdr3_nt: TGTGCCAGCAGCGTAGGCCAGGGGTACGAGCAGTACTTC
cdr3_aa: CASSVGQGYEQYF

j_call: TRBJ2-7
clone_size: few
cdr3_length: 13
d_call: .
v_call: TRBV29-1
cdr3_nt: TGCGGCGTTTTCGGCAGCTACTCCTACGAGCAGTACTTC
cdr3_aa: CGVFGSYSYEQYF

j_call: TRBJ2-5
clone_size: .
cdr3_length: 15
d_call: TRBD1
v_call: TRBV5-1
cdr3_nt: TGCGCCAGCAGCTTCCAGACAGGGGGCAGTGAGACCCAGTACTTC
cdr3_aa: CASSFQTGGSETQYF

j_call: TRBJ2-7
clone_size: many
cdr3_length: 14
d_call: .
v_call: TRBV7-2
cdr3_nt: TGTGCCAGCAGCTCGGTGGCAGGACACTACGAGCAGTACTTC
cdr3_aa: CASSSVAGHYEQYF

j_call: TRBJ2-1
clone_size: few
cdr3_length: 13
d_call: .
v_call: TRBV29-1
cdr3_nt: TGCAGCGTTGAAGGGGGGCTAGGCAATGAGCAGTTCTTC
cdr3_aa: CSVEGGLGNEQFF

j_call: TRBJ1-6
clone_size: few
cdr3_length: 15
d_call: .
v_call: TRBV30
cdr3_nt: TGTGCCTGGAGTGCCCCGGAGCTCAGGGAGCCACCCCTCCACTTT
cdr3_aa: CAWSAPELREPPLHF

j_call: TRBJ1-1
clone_size: few
cdr3_length: 14
d_call: TRBD1
v_call: TRBV3-1
cdr3_nt: TGTGCCAGCAGCCTACACCGGGACAGGGGACGAGCTTTCTTT
cdr3_aa: CASSLHRDRGRAFF

j_call: TRBJ2-5
clone_size: many
cdr3_length: 15
d_call: .
v_call: TRBV5-1
cdr3_nt: TGCGCCAGCAGCTTGGAAGTGGGGCGAGGAGAGACCCAGTACTTC
cdr3_aa: CASSLEVGRGETQYF

j_call: TRBJ2-7
clone_size: few
cdr3_length: 17
d_call: .
v_call: TRBV28
cdr3_nt: TGTGCCACCGGGGAGGACAGTCCGACCACAAAAGACTACGAGCAGTACTTC
cdr3_aa: CATGEDSPTTKDYEQYF

j_call: TRBJ1-5
clone_size: few
cdr3_length: 15
d_call: .
v_call: TRBV19
cdr3_nt: TGTGCCAGTAGTCCCTACCCCCCGAGCAATCAGCCCCAGCATTTT
cdr3_aa: CASSPYPPSNQPQHF

j_call: TRBJ1-2
clone_size: .
cdr3_length: 15
d_call: .
v_call: TRBV24-1
cdr3_nt: TGTGCCACCAGTGATTTGGCGTCAGGGGACTATGGCTACACCTTC
cdr3_aa: CATSDLASGDYGYTF

j_call: TRBJ2-3
clone_size: .
cdr3_length: 14
d_call: .
v_call: TRBV6-1
cdr3_nt: TGTGCCAGCAGGGACGGATATGAGGGATATACGCAGTATTTT
cdr3_aa: CASRDGYEGYTQYF

j_call: TRBJ2-1
clone_size: many
cdr3_length: 15
d_call: TRBD2
v_call: TRBV27
cdr3_nt: TGTGCCAGCAGTTTTCGGCTAGCGGGGCCCAATGAGCAGTTCTTC
cdr3_aa: CASSFRLAGPNEQFF

j_call: TRBJ1-5
clone_size: many
cdr3_length: 14
d_call: .
v_call: TRBV24-1
cdr3_nt: TGTGCCACCAGTGACCGTTACATCTATCAGCCCCAGCATTTT
cdr3_aa: CATSDRYIYQPQHF

j_call: TRBJ1-5
clone_size: many
cdr3_length: 13
d_call: .
v_call: TRBV7-9
cdr3_nt: TGTGCCAGCAGCCAAGTGGGAGATCAGCCCCAGCATTTT
cdr3_aa: CASSQVGDQPQHF

j_call: TRBJ1-1
clone_size: .
cdr3_length: 13
d_call: .
v_call: TRBV6-5
cdr3_nt: TGTGCCAGCAGTTACGAACTGAACACTGAAGCTTTCTTT
cdr3_aa: CASSYELNTEAFF

j_call: TRBJ2-7
clone_size: few
cdr3_length: 12
d_call: TRBD1
v_call: TRBV12-3/TRBV12-4
cdr3_nt: TGTGCCAGCAGTCTCGGGACAGCCGAGCAGTACTTC
cdr3_aa: CASSLGTAEQYF

j_call: TRBJ1-1
clone_size: .
cdr3_length: 13
d_call: TRBD1
v_call: TRBV12-3/TRBV12-4
cdr3_nt: TGTGCCACCAATCAGGGGGCGAACACTGAAGCTTTCTTT
cdr3_aa: CATNQGANTEAFF

j_call: TRBJ2-3
clone_size: .
cdr3_length: 18
d_call: TRBD2
v_call: TRBV2
cdr3_nt: TGTGCCAGCAGTATCACTAGCGGGGGGCTACGGCAAACAGATACGCAGTATTTT
cdr3_aa: CASSITSGGLRQTDTQYF